This paragraph covers one T cell receptor (beta chain) sequence. The sample belongs to a study of shared clonotypes between healthy human individuals. The CDR3 covers 16 residues. V was cut by 4 bases and J by 3 bases, with 19 bases left in between. Germline values: CDR1 SGHRS, CDR2 YFSETQ. Assay used: immunoSEQ multiplex PCR; TCRdb lists only in-frame clones, some missing. The table shows about 2.3 million clones, with about 90% occurring only once. The genes are TRBV5-1 and TRBJ1-2; the D is unclear. This clonotype was obtained from a man between 18 and 35 years old in good health. Some clones in this sample may be carry-over from other donors' samples. Sample: naive CD4+ T cells from PBMCs. The subset: CD45RA+ positively selected. The CDR3 here is CASSLKGREGDYGYTF. The CDR3 DNA sequence: TGCGCCAGCAGCCTAAAAGGGCGAGAGGGCGACTATGGCTACACCTTC.